This T cell receptor beta chain was sequenced for a study of shared clonotypes between healthy human individuals. Naive CD8 cells, CD45RO-negative and positively selected for CCR7, excluded terminally differentiated effector memory CD45RA+ cells. The healthy adult donors were HIV-negative and reported no recent acute infections or vaccinations. The CDR3 length is 15 residues. The germline V gene encodes CDR1 MDHEN and CDR2 SYDVKM. Trimming cost V 3 bases and J 2 bases, with 13 bases left between them. TCRdb keeps only in-frame clones here, not all; method: immunoSEQ multiplex PCR. Of about 1,900,000 clones detected, approximately 94% appear once; the ten largest clones hold more than 0.9%.

Sample: naive CD8+ T cells sorted from blood. V is TRBV28 and J is TRBJ1-2, with D perhaps matching TRBD1 (5 bases). The sequence was collected from a man between 18 and 35 years old in good health. CDR3 nucleotides: TGTGCCAGCAGTTTCGGAGGGACCCTCAACTATGGCTACACCTTC. Translating it yields CASSFGGTLNYGYTF.